The 16 T cell receptor beta chains given below trace back to one sample, sequenced in a study of shared clonotypes between healthy human individuals. Sequenced by immunoSEQ multiplex PCR; TCRdb stores in-frame clones only, minus some. The sample has about 2.3 million clones, around 93% seen once; the top ten hold 0.37%. What was sequenced was naive CD4+ T cells from PBMCs. Subset meaning: CD45RA+ positively selected. The source is a man aged 18-30 years in good health. Some clones in this sample may be carry-over from other donors' samples.

The chain combines TRBV29-1 with TRBJ2-5; 16 bases line up with TRBD2. The J call may be in error: the DNA end matches TRBJ2-7 better. CDR1 and CDR2 (germline): SQVTM, ANQGSEA. This CDR3 has 18 amino acids. The CDR3 DNA is TGCAGCGTTGGGGTGCTTGGGACTAGCGGGAGGGCCCCCCACGAGCAGTACTTC. This translates into CSVGVLGTSGRAPHEQYF.

This clone was observed a few times. The genes are TRBV28 and TRBJ2-7, with 8 bases identical to TRBD2. Germline V lookup: CDR1 MDHEN, CDR2 SYDVKM. The CDR3 sequence is 15 residues long. V was pared by 3 bases and J by 4 bases, with 8 bases of the junction left unmatched. Written as DNA, the CDR3 is TGTGCCAGCAGTTTGAGGAGCGGGAGTGGATACGAGCAGTACTTC. Translated: CASSLRSGSGYEQYF.

The CDR3 sequence is CASTSSPGADETQYF. Here the CDR3 DNA reads TGTGCCAGCACCTCCAGCCCGGGGGCAGATGAGACCCAGTACTTC. The chain is built from TRBV6-1 and TRBJ2-5; perhaps D is TRBD1 or TRBD2 (6 bases each). Germline V gene data show CDR1 as MNHNS and CDR2 as SASEGT. The CDR3 has 15 amino acids. V was pared by 7 bases and J by 5 bases, with 20 bases between.

The CDR3 nucleotides read TGCAGCGTCAACAGGGGGCGGAATGAGCAGTTCTTC. Translated, it gives CSVNRGRNEQFF. The V gene is TRBV29-1, the J gene TRBJ2-1; 9 bases match TRBD1. CDR1 and CDR2 (germline): SQVTM, ANQGSEA. With V trimmed by 6 bases and J by 7 bases, 4 bases remained unmatched. CDR3 length: 12 amino acids.

The rearrangement uses TRBV7-9 and TRBJ1-5; D may be TRBD1 (6 bases). Between the trimmed V and J ends, which lost 0 bases and 2 bases, there was a span of 20 bases. Germline loops: CDR1 SEHNR, CDR2 FQNEAQ (reference sequence). The CDR3 runs 19 residues. Here the CDR3 DNA reads TGTGCCAGCAGCTTAGCAGCCGATTCGGGGGCGCCGGGCAATCAGCCCCAGCATTTT. Residues: CASSLAADSGAPGNQPQHF.

The chain uses TRBV6-5 and TRBJ2-5, with D possibly matching TRBD1 (6 bases). The V gene lost 6 bases and the J gene lost 5 bases, with 13 bases spanning the gap. The germline V gene encodes CDR1 MNHEY and CDR2 SVGAGI. This CDR3 spans 13 amino acids. Here the CDR3 reads CASRSTGLETQYF. CDR3 DNA: TGTGCCAGCAGGTCGACAGGTTTGGAGACCCAGTACTTC.

The CDR3 protein is CASSRTAVNQPQHF. CDR3 DNA: TGTGCCAGCAGCCGTACAGCGGTAAATCAGCCCCAGCATTTT. The chain joins TRBV7-2 to TRBJ1-5; D is ambiguous. V lost 5 bases, J lost 4 bases, and 12 bases lay in between. This CDR3 is built from 14 residues. Germline V gives CDR1 SGHTA, CDR2 FQGNSA.

This sequence joins TRBV15 and TRBJ2-5; TRBD1 aligns across 10 bases. Trimming cost V 1 base and J 4 bases; bases outside gene matches: 3. Germline V gives CDR1 LNHNV, CDR2 YYDKDF (reference sequence). The CDR3 has 15 amino acids. The DNA for the CDR3 is TGTGCCACCAGCAGAGGGACAGGGGGTGCAGAGACCCAGTACTTC. It encodes CATSRGTGGAETQYF.

The CDR3 region is CASSLGPGSTYEQYF. DNA of the CDR3: TGTGCCAGCAGCTTGGGACCCGGGTCCACCTACGAGCAGTACTTC. The chain couples TRBV5-6 to TRBJ2-7, with D uncertain. Trimming left V 0 bases short and J 2 bases short, with 12 bases between. The CDR3 covers 15 residues. The germline CDR1 and CDR2 sequences are SGHDT and YYEEEE. The full variable domain, rest sourced from reference TRBV5-6 and TRBJ2-7, is DAGVTQSPTHLIKTRGQQVTLRCSPKSGHDTVSWYQQALGQGPQFIFQYYEEEERQRGNFPDRFSGHQFPNYSSELNVNALLLGDSALYLCASSLGPGSTYEQYFGPGTRLTVT.

V gene TRBV28 combines with J gene TRBJ1-4; TRBD1 is a possible D gene (5 bases). Germline-derived CDR1 and CDR2 are MDHEN and SYDVKM. This CDR3 is built from 15 residues. Trimming left V 7 bases short and J 0 bases short, with 12 bases between. For the CDR3, the DNA is TGTGCCAGCAAGGGGAACGACGCAACTAATGAAAAACTGTTTTTT. Protein: CASKGNDATNEKLFF.

The chain uses TRBV7-9 and TRBJ2-1, with 7 bases matching TRBD2. CDR1 and CDR2 from the germline V gene are SEHNR and FQNEAQ (reference sequence). This CDR3 is built from 13 residues. V was pared by 4 bases and J by 9 bases, with 6 bases of the junction left unmatched. The CDR3, as DNA: TGTGCCAGCAGCTCACTAGCGTGGGGTGAGCAGTTCTTC. Protein: CASSSLAWGEQFF.

The chain links TRBV30 to TRBJ1-4; 7 bases map to TRBD1. The CDR3 contains 14 residues. Germline-derived CDR1 and CDR2 are GTSNPN and SVGIG (reference sequence). The ends lost 2 bases at V and 6 bases at J; junction bases unmatched: 6. CDR3 coding DNA: TGTGCCTGGAGTCCAGGGGGGAGGGATGAAAAACTGTTTTTT. Translated, it gives CAWSPGGRDEKLFF.

In nucleotides, the CDR3 is TGTGCCACCAGCATCCGGGACCCAGAGGCCAATGAGCAGTTCTTC. Its protein is CATSIRDPEANEQFF. The rearrangement uses TRBV15 and TRBJ2-1; D assignment may be TRBD1 or TRBD2 (5 bases each). Deletions cut 4 bases from V and 6 bases from J, with 16 bases between. The V gene's germline CDR1 is LNHNV and CDR2 YYDKDF (reference sequence). The CDR3 has 15 amino acids.

The chain couples TRBV18 to TRBJ2-3; D is perhaps TRBD1 or TRBD2 (6 bases each). The germline gives CDR1 KGHSH, CDR2 LQKENI. CDR3 length equals 14 residues. The V gene lost 1 base and the J gene lost 6 bases, with 11 bases spanning the gap. CDR3: CASSPLTGRDTQYF. DNA of the CDR3: TGTGCCAGCTCACCACTTACAGGGAGGGATACGCAGTATTTT.

Remarks on this clone: Different DNA sequences within this sample yield the same CDR3. This chain connects TRBV28 to TRBJ1-2, with D uncertain. This CDR3 is 12 amino acids long. Germline lookup yields CDR1 MDHEN and CDR2 SYDVKM. Trimming pared 3 bases from V and 3 bases from J, leaving 5 bases between. CDR3 residues: CASSFRDYGYTF. The CDR3 nucleotides read TGTGCCAGCAGTTTTCGTGACTATGGCTACACCTTC.

The rearrangement uses TRBV27 and TRBJ2-6; D remains ambiguous. CDR3 size: 19 residues. From germline, CDR1 is MNHEY and CDR2 SMNVEV (reference sequence). The V and J ends lost 5 bases and 0 bases respectively, with 20 bases between them. CDR3 bases: TGTGCCAGCAGTCCGCGCCCCATTAATCCTACCTCTGGGGCCAACGTCCTGACTTTC. Its protein product is CASSPRPINPTSGANVLTF. The variable domain in full, completed from reference TRBV27 and TRBJ2-6, reads EAQVTQNPRYLITVTGKKLTVTCSQNMNHEYMSWYRQDPGLGLRQIYYSMNVEVTDKGDVPEGYKVSRKEKRNFPLILESPSPNQTSLYFCASSPRPINPTSGANVLTFGAGSRLTVL.